The entry below gives a single T cell receptor (beta chain) sequence along with its context. The naive gate required viable CD3+CD4+ or CD3+CD8+ cells with CCR7+CD45RA+CD45RO-CD95-CD27+CD28+ phenotype. This related bone marrow graft donor gave peripheral blood on the day of marrow donation. The CDR3 runs to 17 residues. V shed 1 base and J shed 1 base, with 16 bases lying between them. Germline V lookup: CDR1 LGHNA, CDR2 YSLEER. This entry comes from a study of T cells after posttransplantation cyclophosphamide. Profiled with immunoSEQ multiplex PCR; TCRdb holds only in-frame clones, not every one. Among fewer than 35,000 clones listed, 75% to 95% were seen once.

The sequencing sample was made of naive CD4+ T cells sorted from blood. This chain joins TRBV4-3 and TRBJ1-2, with D possibly TRBD1 on 6 matching bases. This TCR was sampled from a man aged 25-40 years in good health and a related stem cell transplant donor. CDR3 nucleotide sequence: TGCGCCAGCAGCCAAGTGGCGACAGGCCGACTTAACTATGGCTACACCTTC. It specifies CASSQVATGRLNYGYTF.